The 27 T cell receptor beta chains reported below all come from one sample, sequenced in a study of T cells in Graves' hyperthyroidism and ophthalmopathy. The investigators amplified TCR beta CDR3 regions from RNA transcripts. Researchers ran a first-round RT-PCR on the TCR CDR3 using the HTBI primer set. From the multiplex PCR reads, TCRdb called clonotypes with MiXCR, one entry per CDR3 protein. The profile covers 500,000 to 650,000 distinct CDR3 sequences, with roughly 15% appearing a single time and under 15% taken by the ten largest. Sequencing used blood. The receptors stem from a woman aged 45-59 years with Graves' ophthalmopathy.

This clonotype was counted ten times or more. The chain combines TRBV11-3 with TRBJ2-1; the match to TRBD2 covers 7 bases. Germline V lookup: CDR1 SGHNT, CDR2 YENEEA. V lost 3 bases and J lost 10; bases outside the gene matches: 9. The CDR3 runs to 14 residues. For the CDR3, the DNA is TGTGCCAGCAGCTTCGGGGGAGGGCCAGAGGAGCAGTTCTTC. It translates to CASSFGGGPEEQFF.

This clonotype came up a few times. The chain combines TRBV15 with TRBJ2-7; a weak D match, TRBD2 (5 bases). Trimming took 0 bases from V and 3 from J, leaving 15 bases between them. The CDR3 covers 16 residues. Germline V gives CDR1 LNHNV, CDR2 YYDKDF (reference sequence). CDR3 coding DNA: TGTGCCACCAGCAGAGATCTCGCTAGCTCTATCTACGAGCAGTACTTC. As protein: CATSRDLASSIYEQYF. The complete variable domain, with remaining parts taken from reference TRBV15 and TRBJ2-7, reads DAMVIQNPRYQVTQFGKPVTLSCSQTLNHNVMYWYQQKSSQAPKLLFHYYDKDFNNEADTPDNFQSRRPNTSFCFLDIRSPGLGDTAMYLCATSRDLASSIYEQYFGPGTRLTVT.

The gene calls are TRBV18 and TRBJ2-3; TRBD1 matches at 7 bases. V trimming: 4 bases; J trimming: 6 bases; junction bases outside the gene matches: 4. The length of the CDR3 is 13 residues. Per the germline V gene, CDR1 is KGHSH and CDR2 is LQKENI. CDR3 sequence reads: CASSLTGDDTQYF. In DNA, the CDR3 is TGTGCCAGCTCACTAACAGGGGATGATACGCAGTATTTT.

This clonotype has a count of ten or more. The rearrangement uses TRBV20-1 and TRBJ2-3; D is undetermined. This CDR3 comprises 16 residues. Germline V lookup: CDR1 DFQATT, CDR2 SNEGSKA (reference sequence). Trimming stripped 0 bases from V and 1 base from J, with 14 bases between. CDR3 amino acids: CSARDPRVGRTDTQYF. The CDR3 region has the DNA TGCAGTGCTAGAGATCCTAGGGTAGGACGCACAGATACGCAGTATTTT.

Comments on this clonotype: This may come from a read error, since a much larger clone is one base off. The J gene is TRBJ2-7, the V gene TRBV27; D is possibly TRBD2 (6 bases). CDR3 size: 14 residues. Germline assignment: CDR1 MNHEY and CDR2 SMNVEV (reference sequence). The CDR3 region has the DNA TGTGTCAGCAGGTTTCTGGGGGGTATCTACGAGCAGTACTTC. Translating gives CVSRFLGGIYEQYF.

The V gene is TRBV4-3, the J gene TRBJ2-1; a weak D match, TRBD1 (5 bases). The V gene lost 4 bases and the J gene lost 8 bases, with 21 bases spanning the gap. The CDR3 runs to 16 residues. CDR1 is LGHNA and CDR2 is YSLEER in the germline V gene. CDR3 DNA: TGCGCCAGCAGCCCTAACTTAGGGGCTCAAGCGCATGAGCAGTTCTTC. Translated, it gives CASSPNLGAQAHEQFF.

As concerns this clonotype: The junction shows a germline mismatch at one end, possibly a read error. V and J are TRBV7-8 and TRBJ1-5, with D unresolved. The germline V gene encodes CDR1 SGHVS and CDR2 FQNEAQ. The CDR3 has 17 amino acids. The CDR3 nucleotides read TGTGCCGGCAGCTTAGTGGAACCGGATGGAATCAATCAGCCCCAGCATTTT. Amino acid sequence: CAGSLVEPDGINQPQHF.

This clonotype was counted ten times or more. The chain is built from TRBV19 and TRBJ1-1; TRBD1 matches 7 bases. There are 15 residues in the CDR3. V shed 5 bases, J shed 4 bases, and the junction held 10 bases outside the gene matches. Germline V gene sequence: CDR1 LNHDA, CDR2 SQIVND (reference sequence). DNA for the CDR3: TGTGCCAGTAGTCGAATCTCACAGGGGAGCACTGAAGCTTTCTTT. It is translated as CASSRISQGSTEAFF.

This clonotype was seen only a few times. The chain uses TRBV24-1 and TRBJ2-1; TRBD2 agrees at 7 bases. The trim removed 4 bases at V and 11 bases at J, leaving 7 bases unmatched. The CDR3 is 13 residues long. CDR1 and CDR2 from the germline V gene are KGHDR and SFDVKD. The CDR3 DNA is TGTGCCACCAGTGACCGCGGACTAGACAAGCAGTTCTTC. This translates into CATSDRGLDKQFF.

The chain links TRBV4-1 to TRBJ2-1; D ambiguous. The germline V and J ends were trimmed by 0 bases and 12 bases, with 15 bases remaining between them. From germline, CDR1 is MGHRA and CDR2 YSYEKL. This CDR3 contains 14 residues. The CDR3 region is CASSQDIGQVRQFF. In nucleotides, the CDR3 is TGCGCCAGCAGCCAAGATATTGGCCAGGTTCGGCAGTTCTTC.

This clonotype appeared many times. The V call is TRBV28, the J call TRBJ1-3; 9 bases match TRBD1. In germline, CDR1 is MDHEN, CDR2 SYDVKM. This CDR3 has 15 residues. The V gene end was trimmed by 3 bases and the J gene end by 3 bases; junction bases not matched to a gene: 3. The CDR3 loop reads CASSFTGGVGNTIYF. In DNA form, the CDR3 reads TGTGCCAGCAGTTTTACAGGGGGCGTTGGAAACACCATATATTTT.

This clonotype was recorded a few times. The chain joins TRBV6-2 or TRBV6-3 to TRBJ2-1, with TRBD2 matching 12 bases. From germline, CDR1 is MNHEY and CDR2 SVGEGT. The CDR3 has 19 amino acids. Trimming at V came to 6 bases and at J to 0 bases, leaving 12 bases not matched to a gene. The CDR3 sequence is CASSGLAGQLLSSYNEQFF. The CDR3 DNA reads as TGTGCCAGCAGCGGACTAGCGGGACAATTATTGAGCTCCTACAATGAGCAGTTCTTC.

This chain joins TRBV3-1 and TRBJ1-4; D unclear. CDR1 and CDR2 from the germline V gene are LGHDT and YNNKEL (reference sequence). V was pared by 4 bases and J by 7 bases, with 19 bases between. This CDR3 has 16 amino acids. The CDR3 spells CASSLAFSGLSEKLFF. The CDR3 region has the DNA TGTGCCAGCAGCCTCGCCTTTTCTGGGTTGAGTGAAAAACTGTTTTTT.

This clonotype has ten or more counts. The J gene is TRBJ2-7, the V gene TRBV28, with TRBD1 as a possible D gene (5 bases). There are 15 residues in the CDR3. Germline CDR1 and CDR2: MDHEN and SYDVKM. The V gene lost 3 bases and the J gene lost 0 bases, with 12 bases spanning the gap. CDR3 amino acids: CASSLAGYSSYEQYF. The CDR3 DNA sequence: TGTGCCAGCAGTTTGGCAGGGTATAGCTCCTACGAGCAGTACTTC.

On this clonotype itself: Since a much larger clone is just one base distant, this may be a read error. V gene TRBV12-3 or TRBV12-4 combines with J gene TRBJ1-1, with unresolved D. This CDR3 comprises 14 residues. In DNA, the CDR3 is TGTGCCAGCATCCTGGGCCTTATGAACACTGAAGCTTCCTTT. It is translated as CASILGLMNTEASF.

This clonotype was counted ten times or more. The chain links TRBV5-8 to TRBJ2-7, with D possibly matching TRBD2 (6 bases). This CDR3 contains 15 residues. Germline V gene lookup returns CDR1 SGHTS and CDR2 YDEGEE. With 1 base removed from V and 3 bases from J, the gap between germline ends came to 14 bases. CDR3 sequence reads: CASSLRGMAHYEQYF. CDR3 coding DNA: TGTGCCAGCAGCTTGCGGGGGATGGCACACTACGAGCAGTACTTC.

A remark on this clonotype: A single base separates this from a much larger clone, so it may be a read error. CDR3 residues: CATSRDYGGQETQYF. CDR3 nucleotides: TGTGCCACCAGCAGAGATTATGGGGGCCAAGAGACCCAGTACTTC. The chain couples TRBV15 to TRBJ2-5; D tentatively fits TRBD1 or TRBD2 (5 bases each). The CDR3 is 15 amino acids. The germline V gene encodes CDR1 LNHNV and CDR2 YYDKDF (reference sequence). V was clipped by 0 bases and J by 1 base, with 9 bases between them. The complete variable domain, with remaining parts taken from reference TRBV15 and TRBJ2-5, reads DAMVIQNPRYQVTQFGKPVTLSCSQTLNHNVMYWYQQKSSQAPKLLFHYYDKDFNNEADTPDNFQSRRPNTSFCFLDIRSPGLGDTAMYLCATSRDYGGQETQYFGPGTRLLVL.

V is TRBV24-1 and J is TRBJ2-7; 9 bases are a match to TRBD2. Germline values: CDR1 KGHDR, CDR2 SFDVKD. Germline trimming cut 9 bases from V and 1 base from J; bases unmatched to any gene: 3. The CDR3 has 13 residues. This chain's CDR3 is CATWTSESYEQYF. CDR3 nucleotide sequence: TGTGCCACCTGGACTAGCGAGTCCTACGAGCAGTACTTC.

Comments on this clonotype: Just one base apart from a much larger clone, this may be a read error. V is TRBV3-2 and J is TRBJ2-1; TRBD2, as called in the table, went unchecked against the DNA. TRBV3-2 counts as a pseudogene. The CDR3 sequence is 18 residues long. Here the CDR3 DNA reads TGTGCCAGCAGCCCAGAAGGCAGCGGGAGGAACCCCTACAATGAGCAGTTCTTC. This translates into CASSPEGSGRNPYNEQFF.

Ten or more counts support this clonotype. This rearrangement joins TRBV7-2 to TRBJ2-5; 7 nucleotides line up with TRBD1. The length of the CDR3 is 14 residues. J gave up 5 bases and V 5 bases, and 8 bases lay outside the gene matches. Germline loops: CDR1 SGHTA, CDR2 FQGNSA. Here the CDR3 reads CASSILQGLETQYF. The CDR3 DNA reads TGTGCCAGCAGCATACTACAGGGGCTGGAGACCCAGTACTTC.

This clonotype was detected ten times or more. The chain employs TRBV2 and TRBJ2-2, with a weak D call TRBD2 (5 bases). Trimming removed 7 bases from V and 6 bases from J, with 12 bases in between. CDR3 length equals 13 residues. Germline V gene data show CDR1 as SNHLY and CDR2 as FYNNEI. CDR3 residues: CASKEDLAGELFF. DNA for the CDR3: TGTGCCAGCAAGGAGGACTTGGCCGGGGAGCTGTTTTTT.

V is TRBV19 and J is TRBJ2-5, with 12 bases fitting TRBD2. The CDR3 has 16 residues. The germline CDR1 and CDR2 sequences are LNHDA and SQIVND (reference sequence). V shed 1 base, J shed 4 bases, and the junction held 4 bases outside the gene matches. The CDR3 DNA is TGTGCCAGTAGTATAGGACTAGCGGGAGCGGGAGAGACCCAGTACTTC. Its translation: CASSIGLAGAGETQYF.

The chain carries TRBV19 and TRBJ2-7; D is ambiguous. V was clipped by 0 bases and J by 3 bases, with 15 bases between them. The CDR3 has 16 amino acids. Germline-derived CDR1 and CDR2 are LNHDA and SQIVND (reference sequence). The CDR3 region has the DNA TGTGCCAGTAGTATAGACCCAGGCCCCGATCACTACGAGCAGTACTTC. Encoded protein: CASSIDPGPDHYEQYF. The full variable domain, in which reference TRBV19 and TRBJ2-7 provide the parts outside the CDR3, is DGGITQSPKYLFRKEGQNVTLSCEQNLNHDAMYWYRQDPGQGLRLIYYSQIVNDFQKGDIAEGYSVSREKKESFPLTVTSAQKNPTAFYLCASSIDPGPDHYEQYFGPGTRLTVT.

The J gene is TRBJ2-3, the V gene TRBV6-1; TRBD2 matches at 11 bases. V lost 0 bases, J lost 5 bases, and 7 bases stayed unmatched. Germline assignment: CDR1 MNHNS and CDR2 SASEGT. The CDR3 spans 17 residues. CDR3 DNA sequence: TGTGCCAGCAGTGAAGCCTCAACTAGCGGGAGTAAAGATACGCAGTATTTT. This sequence encodes CASSEASTSGSKDTQYF.

This clonotype was seen a handful of times. The chain combines TRBV28 with TRBJ1-5; D may be TRBD1 (5 bases). Germline V gives CDR1 MDHEN, CDR2 SYDVKM. The CDR3 spans 15 residues. With 1 base removed from V and 3 bases from J, the gap between germline ends came to 10 bases. The CDR3 loop is CASSLSDKDNQPQHF. For the CDR3, the DNA is TGTGCCAGCAGTTTATCGGACAAAGACAATCAGCCCCAGCATTTT.

The chain recombines TRBV12-3 or TRBV12-4 with TRBJ2-3; the match to TRBD2 covers 13 bases. J lost 5 bases, V lost 3 bases, and 5 bases had no gene match. The CDR3 length is 16 residues. The CDR3 nucleotides are TGTGCCAGCAGTTTCACTAGCGGGAGGGCGAAAGATACGCAGTATTTT. It specifies CASSFTSGRAKDTQYF.

This clonotype was recorded at least ten times. The chain combines TRBV4-3 with TRBJ2-7, with TRBD2 as a possible D gene (5 bases). The CDR3 runs to 13 residues. V was clipped by 1 base and J by 3 bases, with 7 bases between them. Germline CDR1 is LGHNA and CDR2 is YSLEER. This CDR3 is CASSQGLIYEQYF. The CDR3 DNA is TGCGCCAGCAGCCAAGGACTAATCTACGAGCAGTACTTC.